The 28 T cell receptor beta chains below were found in one sample sequenced in a study of cytomegalovirus exposure and HLA in healthy donors. Amplification used 60 Vbeta primers and 13 Jbeta primers. TCRdb's table, derived via immunoSEQ multiplex PCR, lists solely in-frame clones and lacks some. The data hold over 85,000 clones, with 75% to 90% observed a single time. The sequenced material came from PBMCs. The source of these receptors is a middle-aged man in good health and CMV-seronegative.

Only one count was recorded for this clone. This chain joins TRBV19 and TRBJ1-1, with a weak D call TRBD1 (5 bases). The CDR3 has 11 residues. The germline CDR1 and CDR2 sequences are LNHDA and SQIVND (reference sequence). In nucleotides, the CDR3 is TGTGCGACCCACGGGGGGACTGAAGCTTTCTTT. It is translated as CATHGGTEAFF.

The DNA for the CDR3 is TGTGCCAGCAGCTTGCTTACCGCCGGGGGGGTCAGTGGCTACGAGCAGTACTTC. As protein: CASSLLTAGGVSGYEQYF. The chain links TRBV11-2 to TRBJ2-7; the match to TRBD2 covers 8 bases. J lost 3 bases, V lost 3 bases, and 16 bases had no gene match. The germline V gene has CDR1 SGHAT and CDR2 FQNNGV. This CDR3 spans 18 amino acids.

CDR3 DNA: TGTGCCAGCAGCTTGACAGTAAACACAGATACGCAGTATTTT. Translation gives CASSLTVNTDTQYF. The chain has TRBV5-5 and TRBJ2-3, with D uncertain. This CDR3 has 14 amino acids. V lost 1 base, J lost 2 bases, and 8 bases lay in between. The germline V gene encodes CDR1 SGHKS and CDR2 YYEKEE (reference sequence).

In DNA, the CDR3 is TGCAGCGTCAGGGCTGGGGCCAACGTCCTGACTTTC. Amino acids: CSVRAGANVLTF. V is TRBV29-1 and J is TRBJ2-6; D perhaps matches TRBD1 (5 bases). Germline V gene lookup returns CDR1 SQVTM and CDR2 ANQGSEA. CDR3 length equals 12 residues. V dropped 6 bases and J dropped 2 bases, with 5 bases sitting between them.

In its sample, this clone was seen a few times. J is TRBJ1-2 and V is TRBV27; 8 nucleotides line up with TRBD1. The V segment lost 6 bases and the J segment 4 bases; nucleotides outside the gene matches: 13. This CDR3 spans 16 amino acids. Looked up from germline, CDR1 is MNHEY and CDR2 is SMNVEV (reference sequence). The CDR3 nucleotides are TGTGCCAGCAGGCCCCTGGTCGGGACAGGTTCCTATGGCTACACCTTC. This codes for CASRPLVGTGSYGYTF.

This chain joins TRBV5-4 and TRBJ2-7; 13 bases are shared with TRBD2. V shed 4 bases and J 6 bases; nucleotides not matched to a gene: 4. Germline-derived CDR1 and CDR2 are SGHNT and YYREEE (reference sequence). The CDR3 contains 14 residues. The CDR3 nucleotides are TGTGCCAGCAGCCGGGGACTAGCGGGGAGCGAGCAGTACTTC. This encodes CASSRGLAGSEQYF.

The V and J genes are TRBV27 and TRBJ2-2, with a weak D call TRBD1 (5 bases). Trimming pared 5 bases from V and 1 base from J, leaving 11 bases between. The CDR3 loop spans 15 amino acids. CDR1 and CDR2 (germline): MNHEY, SMNVEV (reference sequence). DNA for the CDR3: TGTGCCAGCAGTAAACAGGTGGGGAACACCGGGGAGCTGTTTTTT. Translating gives CASSKQVGNTGELFF.

The chain uses TRBV5-1 and TRBJ2-3; TRBD1 agrees at 8 bases. Germline V gene lookup returns CDR1 SGHRS and CDR2 YFSETQ. Losses at the gene ends were 0 bases for V and 3 bases for J; bases not matched to a gene: 3. This CDR3 has 15 amino acids. The CDR3 DNA is TGCGCCAGCAGCTTGGACAGGGGGGAGACAGATACGCAGTATTTT. Translated: CASSLDRGETDTQYF.

This clone was counted between two and nine times. The CDR3 DNA reads TGTGCCAGCAGTTTCGGACAGGGTCCAACCTATGGCTACACCTTC. It is translated as CASSFGQGPTYGYTF. V and J are TRBV27 and TRBJ1-2, with 8 bases fitting TRBD1. CDR1 MNHEY and CDR2 SMNVEV come from the germline V gene (reference sequence). V shed 3 bases and J 4 bases; nucleotides not matched to a gene: 7. The CDR3 is made up of 15 amino acids.

V and J are TRBV4-3 and TRBJ1-1; D is unresolved. Trimming left V 3 bases short and J 1 base short, with 9 bases between. CDR1 LGHNA and CDR2 YSLEER come from the germline V gene. This CDR3 has 14 residues. Here the CDR3 reads CASSQIEGNTEAFF. The CDR3 nucleotides are TGCGCCAGCAGCCAGATCGAGGGGAACACTGAAGCTTTCTTT.

There are a few counts of this clone. The chain combines TRBV13 with TRBJ2-7; D perhaps matches TRBD1 (6 bases). The CDR3 sequence is 17 residues long. CDR1 is PRHDT, CDR2 FYEKMQ, per germline (reference sequence). The germline V and J ends were trimmed by 5 bases and 6 bases, with 26 bases remaining between them. The CDR3 coding sequence is TGTGCCAGCAGCCCGAGCTACAGGGACCCTGGGTTTGGCGAGCAGTACTTC. Residues: CASSPSYRDPGFGEQYF.

J is TRBJ2-7 and V is TRBV4-1; 7 nucleotides line up with TRBD1. Unmatched junction bases numbered 6, after V lost 4 bases and J lost 0 bases. The CDR3 is made up of 15 amino acids. Germline V gene sequence: CDR1 MGHRA, CDR2 YSYEKL. CDR3 nucleotides: TGCGCCAGCAGCCCGGGGACAGCGTCCTCCTACGAGCAGTACTTC. It is translated as CASSPGTASSYEQYF.

This clone appeared once. The chain links TRBV18 to TRBJ1-1; weak D call: TRBD1 (5 bases). The CDR3 spans 15 residues. In germline, CDR1 is KGHSH, CDR2 LQKENI. Trimming left V 1 base short and J 0 bases short, with 9 bases between. CDR3 nucleotides: TGTGCCAGCTCACCACTGGGGCTAGTGAACACTGAAGCTTTCTTT. Its protein is CASSPLGLVNTEAFF.

The chain joins TRBV20-1 to TRBJ1-4; D uncertain. The V end was cut by 6 bases, the J end by 8 bases, with 7 bases between. The CDR3 has 10 residues. Germline-derived CDR1 and CDR2 are DFQATT and SNEGSKA (reference sequence). The CDR3 region is CSATGEKLFF. Written as DNA, the CDR3 is TGCAGTGCGACCGGGGAAAAACTGTTTTTT.

This rearrangement joins TRBV6-1 to TRBJ1-1; 7 bases match TRBD1. The J segment lost 0 bases and the V segment lost 5 bases, leaving 6 bases of the junction unmatched. The CDR3 consists of 15 residues. In germline, CDR1 is MNHNS, CDR2 SASEGT. CDR3 region: CASSSPGQMNTEAFF. CDR3 nucleotide sequence: TGTGCCAGCAGTTCTCCGGGACAGATGAACACTGAAGCTTTCTTT.

This chain uses TRBV10-2 with TRBJ2-5; 10 bases are shared with TRBD2. Germline values: CDR1 WSHSY, CDR2 SAAADI. Trimming at V came to 2 bases and at J to 5 bases, leaving 5 bases not matched to a gene. The CDR3 runs to 15 residues. The CDR3 loop reads CASSERAGGQETQYF. The CDR3 bases are TGCGCCAGCAGTGAGAGAGCGGGGGGGCAGGAGACCCAGTACTTC.

This chain joins TRBV10-3 and TRBJ2-7; tentative D call: TRBD2 (6 bases). Per germline, CDR1 ENHRY and CDR2 SYGVKD. V was cut by 8 bases and J by 0 bases, with 8 bases left in between. CDR3 size: 12 residues. The CDR3 protein is CAIGGISYEQYF. For the CDR3, the DNA is TGTGCCATCGGCGGGATCTCCTACGAGCAGTACTTC.

This chain joins TRBV19 and TRBJ2-3; 15 bases match TRBD2. The V gene's germline CDR1 is LNHDA and CDR2 SQIVND (reference sequence). Trimming cost V 6 bases and J 2 bases; bases outside gene matches: 9. The CDR3 has 18 amino acids. This CDR3 is CASSRGLAGGVVTDTQYF. Here the CDR3 DNA reads TGTGCCAGTAGCCGGGGACTAGCGGGGGGCGTAGTCACAGATACGCAGTATTTT.

This clone was picked up a small number of times. The genes are TRBV13 and TRBJ2-3, with D perhaps TRBD2 (6 bases). The CDR3 covers 16 residues. V lost 4 bases, J lost 5 bases, and 19 bases lay in between. The germline gives CDR1 PRHDT, CDR2 FYEKMQ (reference sequence). CDR3: CASSSFQSGVVDTQYF. The DNA of the CDR3 is TGTGCCAGCAGCTCCTTCCAATCGGGGGTAGTAGATACGCAGTATTTT.

The genes are TRBV5-1 and TRBJ1-2; the match to TRBD1 covers 12 bases. Germline-derived CDR1 and CDR2 are SGHRS and YFSETQ. The V segment lost 0 bases and the J segment 7 bases; nucleotides outside the gene matches: 10. The CDR3 runs to 17 residues. CDR3 loop: CASSLGPGTGGASGYTF. The CDR3 DNA reads TGCGCCAGCAGCTTGGGCCCCGGGACAGGGGGCGCTTCTGGCTACACCTTC. Together with reference TRBV5-1 and TRBJ1-2, the CDR3 gives the full variable domain: KAGVTQTPRYLIKTRGQQVTLSCSPISGHRSVSWYQQTPGQGLQFLFEYFSETQRNKGNFPGRFSGRQFSNSRSEMNVSTLELGDSALYLCASSLGPGTGGASGYTFGSGTRLTVV.

The rearrangement links TRBV5-5 to TRBJ1-2; a possible D gene is TRBD1 (5 bases). Germline loops: CDR1 SGHKS, CDR2 YYEKEE (reference sequence). The length of the CDR3 is 16 residues. V was shortened by 0 bases and J by 2 bases, with 14 bases between the two germline ends. CDR3 in DNA: TGTGCCAGCAGCTTGGAAGGGACTGCTCTAAACTATGGCTACACCTTC. Protein: CASSLEGTALNYGYTF.

This chain joins TRBV7-2 and TRBJ2-1, with TRBD2 matching 14 bases. The CDR3 has 14 amino acids. The germline V gene encodes CDR1 SGHTA and CDR2 FQGNSA. The ends lost 7 bases at V and 10 bases at J; junction bases unmatched: 6. The CDR3 protein is CASTRLAGGTEQFF. The CDR3 DNA follows: TGTGCCAGCACCCGACTAGCGGGGGGGACCGAGCAGTTCTTC.

This chain joins TRBV9 and TRBJ1-1; TRBD1 matches at 10 bases. V lost 7 bases to trimming and J lost 4 bases; unmatched junction nucleotides: 10. The CDR3 contains 15 residues. Germline V gene lookup returns CDR1 SGDLS and CDR2 YYNGEE. The CDR3 protein is CASGARGQGSTEAFF. DNA of the CDR3: TGTGCCAGCGGCGCGAGGGGACAGGGGAGCACTGAAGCTTTCTTT.

This clone has just one count. Germline is not matched at one junction end, which may reflect a read error. This chain joins TRBV7-7 and TRBJ1-4; 8 positions match TRBD1. This CDR3 is 15 amino acids long. CDR1 is SSHAT, CDR2 FNYEAQ, per germline (reference sequence). Written as DNA, the CDR3 is TGTGCTAGCAGCTCTCCAGGGGGCCTTAATGAAAAACTGTTTTTT. Its translation is CASSSPGGLNEKLFF.

The chain uses TRBV6-1 and TRBJ1-1; D gene uncertain. CDR1 MNHNS and CDR2 SASEGT come from the germline V gene. Between the trimmed V and J ends, which lost 0 bases and 5 bases, there was a span of 7 bases. The CDR3 contains 13 residues. In DNA, the CDR3 is TGTGCCAGCAGTGAAGCTTTCTCGACTGAAGCTTTCTTT. Its protein product is CASSEAFSTEAFF.

This rearrangement joins TRBV30 to TRBJ1-1, with D perhaps matching TRBD1 (5 bases). This CDR3 has 13 amino acids. V was shortened by 0 bases and J by 5 bases, with 10 bases between the two germline ends. Germline lookup yields CDR1 GTSNPN and CDR2 SVGIG (reference sequence). The DNA of the CDR3 is TGTGCCTGGAGTGTACTTGGGGGGACTGAAGCTTTCTTT. It specifies CAWSVLGGTEAFF.

This rearrangement joins TRBV6-1 to TRBJ2-1, with a weak D call TRBD2 (7 bases). V dropped 6 bases and J dropped 7 bases, with 13 bases sitting between them. The CDR3 runs to 13 residues. CDR1 MNHNS and CDR2 SASEGT come from the germline V gene. CDR3 in amino acids: CASRGGGRNEQFF. The DNA for the CDR3 is TGTGCCAGCAGAGGGGGGGGGAGGAATGAGCAGTTCTTC.

This clone appeared a few times. The CDR3 nucleotides read TGTGCCAGCAGCCTCCCGGGGGGGGAGGGCTCCTACGAGCAGTACTTC. Its translation is CASSLPGGEGSYEQYF. The chain employs TRBV5-4 and TRBJ2-7; TRBD2 matches 8 bases. This CDR3 region has 16 residues. V shed 4 bases, J shed 0 bases, and the junction held 9 bases outside the gene matches. From germline, CDR1 is SGHNT and CDR2 YYREEE (reference sequence). The whole variable domain, filled in from reference TRBV5-4 and TRBJ2-7, reads ETGVTQSPTHLIKTRGQQVTLRCSSQSGHNTVSWYQQALGQGPQFIFQYYREEENGRGNFPPRFSGLQFPNYSSELNVNALELDDSALYLCASSLPGGEGSYEQYFGPGTRLTVT.